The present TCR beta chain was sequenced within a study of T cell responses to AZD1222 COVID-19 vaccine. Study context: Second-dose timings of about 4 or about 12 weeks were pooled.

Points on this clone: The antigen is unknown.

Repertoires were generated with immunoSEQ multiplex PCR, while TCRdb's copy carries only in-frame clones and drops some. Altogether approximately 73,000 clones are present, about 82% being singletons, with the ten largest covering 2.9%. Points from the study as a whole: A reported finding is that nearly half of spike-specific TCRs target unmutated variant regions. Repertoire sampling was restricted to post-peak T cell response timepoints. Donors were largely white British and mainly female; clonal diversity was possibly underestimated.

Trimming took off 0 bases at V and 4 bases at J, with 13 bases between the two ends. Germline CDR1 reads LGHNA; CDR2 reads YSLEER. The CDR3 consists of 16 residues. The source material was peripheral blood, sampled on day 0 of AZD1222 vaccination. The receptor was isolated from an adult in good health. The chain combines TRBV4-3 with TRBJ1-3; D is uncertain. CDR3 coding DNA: TGCGCCAGCAGCCAAGATATGGGCGGGAGCGGAAACACCATATATTTT. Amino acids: CASSQDMGGSGNTIYF.